Below are 30 T cell receptor beta chains sequenced from a single sample in a study of cytomegalovirus exposure and HLA in healthy donors. Repertoires were generated with immunoSEQ multiplex PCR, while TCRdb's copy carries only in-frame clones and drops some. The sample includes 180,000 or so clones, 65% to 90% of them seen just once. The sequencing input was PBMCs. These receptors all come from a woman aged 30 to 39 in good health and CMV-seropositive.

This clone was seen once. This chain uses TRBV28 with TRBJ1-2, with D possibly TRBD1 on 5 matching bases. Trimming left V 4 bases short and J 0 bases short, with 15 bases between. The germline V gene has CDR1 MDHEN and CDR2 SYDVKM. This CDR3 is 16 amino acids long. CDR3 sequence: CASSYFSQTANYGYTF. In DNA, the CDR3 is TGTGCCAGCAGTTACTTTTCACAGACAGCTAACTATGGCTACACCTTC.

The genes are TRBV21-1 and TRBJ1-1; the listed D gene, TRBD1, was not tested against the DNA. TRBV21-1 is listed as a pseudogene. This CDR3 region has 13 residues. The CDR3 sequence: CASKRQGNTEAFF. The CDR3, as DNA: TGTGCCAGCAAACGACAGGGGAACACTGAAGCTTTCTTT.

The DNA of the CDR3 is TGCGCCAGCAGCTTACAGCGGGGGGACTACAATGAGCAGTTCTTC. Translation: CASSLQRGDYNEQFF. The chain recombines TRBV5-1 with TRBJ2-1, with 9 positions matching TRBD2. This CDR3 is built from 15 residues. The V segment lost 2 bases and the J segment 3 bases; nucleotides outside the gene matches: 3. CDR1 and CDR2 from the germline V gene are SGHRS and YFSETQ.

The CDR3 nucleotides read TGTGCCAGCAACAGGGGGATGTACGAGCAGTACTTC. This encodes CASNRGMYEQYF. The chain has TRBV2 and TRBJ2-7; TRBD1 agrees at 8 bases. Germline V gives CDR1 SNHLY, CDR2 FYNNEI. V was pared by 7 bases and J by 4 bases, with 3 bases of the junction left unmatched. The CDR3 consists of 12 residues.

V and J are TRBV18 and TRBJ2-5; D possibly corresponds to TRBD1 (6 bases). The CDR3 totals 15 residues. Trimming took 0 bases from V and 5 from J, leaving 13 bases between them. The germline CDR1 and CDR2 sequences are KGHSH and LQKENI. The CDR3 region is CASSPPGGERETQYF. Written as DNA, the CDR3 is TGTGCCAGCTCACCACCAGGGGGTGAGAGGGAGACCCAGTACTTC.

The CDR3 region has the DNA TGTGCCAGTAGTATATGGGTGGGACAGGAAGGCTACACCTTC. This gives the protein CASSIWVGQEGYTF. The chain links TRBV19 to TRBJ1-2; TRBD1 agrees at 8 bases. Trimming cost V 2 bases and J 8 bases; bases outside gene matches: 7. This CDR3 comprises 14 residues. Germline loops: CDR1 LNHDA, CDR2 SQIVND (reference sequence).

The rearrangement uses TRBV6-1 and TRBJ2-7; D possibly corresponds to TRBD1 (6 bases). Germline values: CDR1 MNHNS, CDR2 SASEGT. The CDR3 totals 14 residues. V lost 2 bases and J lost 2, with 10 bases in between. In nucleotides, the CDR3 is TGTGCCAGCAGTGAACCGGGACATACCTACGAGCAGTACTTC. Translated, it gives CASSEPGHTYEQYF.

The chain uses TRBV18 and TRBJ1-4, with TRBD1 identical over 8 bases. CDR3 length: 14 amino acids. Germline V gene lookup returns CDR1 KGHSH and CDR2 LQKENI. J gave up 4 bases and V 6 bases, and 4 bases lay outside the gene matches. CDR3 sequence (DNA): TGTGCCAGCTCGGCAGGACAGGGTAATGAAAAACTGTTTTTT. Amino acid sequence: CASSAGQGNEKLFF.

This clone turned up a few times. This chain connects TRBV27 to TRBJ1-4; D not resolved. The CDR3 covers 15 residues. Germline CDR1 reads MNHEY; CDR2 reads SMNVEV (reference sequence). Trimming cost V 0 bases and J 10 bases, with 15 bases left between them. The CDR3 spells CASSLSKGFRGKLFF. The DNA of the CDR3 is TGTGCCAGCAGTTTATCTAAAGGTTTCCGGGGAAAACTGTTTTTT.

The V call is TRBV25-1, the J call TRBJ2-2; TRBD2 agrees at 7 bases. Germline V gene sequence: CDR1 MGHDK, CDR2 SYGVNS. There are 15 residues in the CDR3. V dropped 6 bases and J dropped 0; count of bases not matched to a gene: 4. CDR3 in amino acids: CASRWGGSNTGELFF. The CDR3 DNA sequence: TGTGCCAGCAGGTGGGGGGGTTCGAACACCGGGGAGCTGTTTTTT. Full variable domain (rest looked up from reference TRBV25-1 and TRBJ2-2): EADIYQTPRYLVIGTGKKITLECSQTMGHDKMYWYQQDPGMELHLIHYSYGVNSTEKGDLSSESTVSRIRTEHFPLTLESARPSHTSQYLCASRWGGSNTGELFFGEGSRLTVL.

V is TRBV7-8 and J is TRBJ1-5; perhaps TRBD1 as D (5 bases). Trimming pared 5 bases from V and 1 base from J, leaving 9 bases between. This CDR3 is built from 14 residues. Per the germline V gene, CDR1 is SGHVS and CDR2 is FQNEAQ. CDR3 nucleotides: TGTGCCAGCAGCAGGGACTTGAGCAATCAGCCCCAGCATTTT. This codes for CASSRDLSNQPQHF.

The chain is built from TRBV13 and TRBJ2-1, with D maybe TRBD2 (6 bases). Germline assignment: CDR1 PRHDT and CDR2 FYEKMQ (reference sequence). Trimming shortened V by 8 bases and J by 9 bases, and 17 bases separated the two germline ends. The CDR3 contains 13 residues. CDR3 in amino acids: CASLGLAHGEQFF. In nucleotides, the CDR3 is TGTGCCAGCTTGGGACTCGCCCACGGTGAGCAGTTCTTC.

The V gene is TRBV5-6, the J gene TRBJ1-1; no clear D. Germline CDR1 SGHDT, CDR2 YYEEEE. This CDR3 spans 13 amino acids. Trimming took off 2 bases at V and 7 bases at J, with 12 bases between the two ends. DNA of the CDR3: TGTGCCAGCAGCTTTCGGGCGGGTCTTGAAGCTTTCTTT. The encoded protein is CASSFRAGLEAFF.

The rearrangement links TRBV6-6 to TRBJ1-4; 7 nucleotides line up with TRBD1. The V segment lost 7 bases and the J segment 4 bases; nucleotides outside the gene matches: 9. CDR3 length equals 15 residues. Germline V gene lookup returns CDR1 MNHNY and CDR2 SVGAGI (reference sequence). CDR3 region: CASISGQRDNEKLFF. In nucleotides, the CDR3 is TGTGCCAGCATATCGGGACAGCGTGATAATGAAAAACTGTTTTTT.

V usage is TRBV5-6 and J usage is TRBJ2-1; unclear D gene. CDR1 is SGHDT and CDR2 is YYEEEE in the germline V gene. V shed 0 bases and J shed 10 bases, with 5 bases lying between them. The CDR3 loop spans 11 amino acids. The CDR3: CASSLVQEQFF. The CDR3 DNA is TGTGCCAGCAGCTTGGTGCAGGAGCAGTTCTTC.

The V call is TRBV6-1, the J call TRBJ2-1; D ambiguous. This CDR3 has 16 residues. V lost 4 bases and J lost 0, with 13 bases in between. CDR1 and CDR2 from the germline V gene are MNHNS and SASEGT. CDR3 DNA sequence: TGTGCCAGCAGTGCCCTCACGCTAAGCTCCTACAATGAGCAGTTCTTC. This encodes CASSALTLSSYNEQFF.

V usage is TRBV5-6 and J usage is TRBJ2-2; 7 bases are shared with TRBD2. Germline V gene data show CDR1 as SGHDT and CDR2 as YYEEEE. With 0 bases clipped from V and 4 bases from J, the junction kept 9 bases outside the gene matches. This CDR3 comprises 17 residues. CDR3 protein: CASSLVLAGELTGELFF. In DNA, the CDR3 is TGTGCCAGCAGCTTGGTCTTGGCGGGAGAGCTCACCGGGGAGCTGTTTTTT.

This chain uses TRBV12-2 with TRBJ1-3. TRBV12-2 is a known pseudogene. The CDR3 totals 18 residues. CDR3 residues: CASRLAFVRGSSGNTIYF. In nucleotides, the CDR3 is TGTGCAAGTCGCTTAGCGTTTGTCCGAGGGAGCTCTGGAAACACCATATATTTT.

The chain uses TRBV10-3 and TRBJ2-5, with D unclear. The CDR3 contains 12 residues. V dropped 3 bases and J dropped 3 bases, with 5 bases sitting between them. In germline, CDR1 is ENHRY, CDR2 SYGVKD. The CDR3, as DNA: TGTGCCATCAGTGACGGAGAAGAGACCCAGTACTTC. Translation gives CAISDGEETQYF.

The chain couples TRBV5-1 to TRBJ2-7; perhaps TRBD1 as D (5 bases). The germline V gene encodes CDR1 SGHRS and CDR2 YFSETQ. The CDR3 is 14 amino acids. V lost 4 bases and J lost 0, with 11 bases in between. The CDR3 nucleotides read TGCGCCAGCAGCCCCGAGACAGACTCCTACGAGCAGTACTTC. Its translation is CASSPETDSYEQYF.

The chain joins TRBV28 to TRBJ2-1, with TRBD2 identical over 9 bases. CDR1 is MDHEN, CDR2 SYDVKM, per germline. Trimming took 5 bases from V and 5 from J; bases not matched to a gene: 16. The CDR3 consists of 18 residues. CDR3 DNA sequence: TGTGCCAGCAGTCCCTATGCGGGGCGCGGGGGGGCTAACAATGAGCAGTTCTTC. As protein: CASSPYAGRGGANNEQFF.

This sequence joins TRBV6-5 and TRBJ2-3; 7 bases fit TRBD2. This CDR3 has 15 amino acids. In germline, CDR1 is MNHEY, CDR2 SVGAGI. The J segment lost 2 bases and the V segment lost 7 bases, leaving 9 bases of the junction unmatched. CDR3 region: CASNPTGGTTDTQYF. The CDR3 DNA follows: TGTGCCAGCAATCCTACGGGAGGCACCACAGATACGCAGTATTTT.

The V gene is TRBV27, the J gene TRBJ1-5; D is unclear. V was pared by 3 bases and J by 8 bases, with 11 bases between. The germline gives CDR1 MNHEY, CDR2 SMNVEV (reference sequence). The CDR3 is 13 amino acids. The CDR3 DNA is TGTGCCAGCAGTTTGGAGGGTAGGGAGCCCCAGCATTTT. Its protein product is CASSLEGREPQHF.

The CDR3 sequence is CASSYRGLNTEAFF. The CDR3, as DNA: TGTGCCAGCAGTTACAGGGGGCTGAACACTGAAGCTTTCTTT. The chain links TRBV6-5 to TRBJ1-1; 7 nucleotides match TRBD1. Germline assignment: CDR1 MNHEY and CDR2 SVGAGI. CDR3 length equals 14 residues. V lost 2 bases and J lost 0; bases outside the gene matches: 0.

V and J are TRBV29-1 and TRBJ1-1; no clear D. V was pared by 3 bases and J by 0 bases, with 8 bases between. Per germline, CDR1 SQVTM and CDR2 ANQGSEA. This CDR3 region has 13 residues. CDR3 protein: CSVEIAVNTEAFF. The CDR3 nucleotides read TGCAGCGTTGAGATAGCGGTGAACACTGAAGCTTTCTTT.

The rearrangement joins TRBV10-3 to TRBJ2-2; a possible D gene is TRBD2 (6 bases). This CDR3 has 13 amino acids. V dropped 6 bases and J dropped 3 bases, with 8 bases sitting between them. Germline V gene sequence: CDR1 ENHRY, CDR2 SYGVKD. The CDR3 is CAIRRDHTGELFF. The CDR3 nucleotides are TGTGCCATCAGGCGGGACCACACCGGGGAGCTGTTTTTT.

The chain is built from TRBV4-1 and TRBJ1-5; no definite D call. V was shortened by 0 bases and J by 7 bases, with 13 bases between the two germline ends. The germline V gene has CDR1 MGHRA and CDR2 YSYEKL. The CDR3 length is 15 residues. The CDR3 here is CASSQDGRQDQPQHF. DNA for the CDR3: TGCGCCAGCAGCCAAGATGGCAGGCAAGACCAGCCCCAGCATTTT.

The rearrangement joins TRBV6-5 to TRBJ2-5, with 8 nucleotides matching TRBD1. Germline V gives CDR1 MNHEY, CDR2 SVGAGI. J was trimmed by 7 bases and V by 5 bases; bases with no gene match: 12. The CDR3 has 15 amino acids. This chain's CDR3 is CASSPLDRESSTQYF. The CDR3 DNA reads TGTGCCAGCAGTCCCCTGGACAGGGAATCTTCGACCCAGTACTTC.

J is TRBJ2-1 and V is TRBV5-4; TRBD2 is a possible D gene (6 bases). CDR1 SGHNT and CDR2 YYREEE come from the germline V gene (reference sequence). V shed 3 bases and J shed 6 bases, with 13 bases lying between them. This CDR3 has 14 amino acids. The CDR3 bases are TGTGCCAGCAGCTCCCCCCTAGCGCCCAATGAGCAGTTCTTC. This gives the protein CASSSPLAPNEQFF. Full variable domain (remainder filled in from reference TRBV5-4 and TRBJ2-1): ETGVTQSPTHLIKTRGQQVTLRCSSQSGHNTVSWYQQALGQGPQFIFQYYREEENGRGNFPPRFSGLQFPNYSSELNVNALELDDSALYLCASSSPLAPNEQFFGPGTRLTVL.

The sample holds a few counts of this clone. This chain joins TRBV2 and TRBJ2-7; unclear D gene. Germline V CDR1 and CDR2: SNHLY, FYNNEI. Trimming took 7 bases from V and 7 from J, leaving 17 bases between them. The CDR3 contains 13 residues. The CDR3 nucleotides read TGTGCCAGCAATAGCTTAACCTACGTGGAGCAGTACTTC. It yields the protein CASNSLTYVEQYF.